The rows below give T cell receptor beta chains drawn from one sample of a study of blood T cells in healthy people across ages. TCRdb passed the 5' RACE reads through MiXCR, listing each CDR3 protein once. The table includes 1.5 million to 2 million distinct CDR3 sequences, roughly 27% detected once. Sequenced sample: blood. Receptor source: a young woman in good health. The conserved cysteine and the conserved F or W are not part of the CDR3 here. A row's size may be missing; if present it is once, few, many or a size class.

j_gene: TRBJ2-7; abundance: few; v_gene: TRBV7-2; CDR3aa: ASSLEAAGEQY
j_gene: TRBJ2-3; abundance: -; v_gene: TRBV5-1; CDR3aa: ASSESPSGGAFLPDTQY
j_gene: TRBJ2-1; abundance: many; v_gene: TRBV29-1; CDR3aa: SVELAGVDYEQF
j_gene: TRBJ2-5; abundance: many; v_gene: TRBV15; CDR3aa: ATSRVGIWETQY
j_gene: TRBJ1-2; abundance: few; v_gene: TRBV29-1; CDR3aa: SVEERGNYGYT
j_gene: TRBJ1-4; abundance: -; v_gene: TRBV27; CDR3aa: ASSLSETGKLF
j_gene: TRBJ2-1; abundance: -; v_gene: TRBV9; CDR3aa: ASSYQGGGNEQF
j_gene: TRBJ1-1; abundance: few; v_gene: TRBV4-1; CDR3aa: ASSQGLTRHRGNTEAF
j_gene: TRBJ2-6; abundance: few; v_gene: TRBV4-1; CDR3aa: ASSRARGVGAGANVLT
j_gene: TRBJ2-1; abundance: many; v_gene: TRBV5-1; CDR3aa: ASSLIVDSLNEQF
j_gene: TRBJ1-2; abundance: -; v_gene: TRBV7-3; CDR3aa: ASPQTGGVFGYT
j_gene: TRBJ2-7; abundance: many; v_gene: TRBV6-1; CDR3aa: ASSPGYLDEQY
j_gene: TRBJ2-5; abundance: many; v_gene: TRBV24-1; CDR3aa: ATSDLGSERETQY
j_gene: TRBJ2-7; abundance: -; v_gene: TRBV28; CDR3aa: ASRAAGQGTYEQY
j_gene: TRBJ2-3; abundance: few; v_gene: TRBV7-9; CDR3aa: ASSQDTSSTDTQY
j_gene: TRBJ2-2; abundance: -; v_gene: TRBV6-5; CDR3aa: ASSSDYGGELF
j_gene: TRBJ2-1; abundance: -; v_gene: TRBV20-1; CDR3aa: SASRSGGNNEQF
j_gene: TRBJ2-7; abundance: -; v_gene: TRBV4-1; CDR3aa: ASSQDPNALTGALSYEQY
j_gene: TRBJ2-5; abundance: few; v_gene: TRBV4-2; CDR3aa: ASSQELAGGLRETQY
j_gene: TRBJ2-1; abundance: -; v_gene: TRBV20-1; CDR3aa: SADSSGGAYNEQF
j_gene: TRBJ2-1; abundance: few; v_gene: TRBV25-1; CDR3aa: ASSDRGRGSYNEQF
j_gene: TRBJ2-5; abundance: few; v_gene: TRBV5-1; CDR3aa: ASSSSGGLVKTQY
j_gene: TRBJ2-7; abundance: many; v_gene: TRBV7-2; CDR3aa: ASSPRALGGSVYNEQY
j_gene: TRBJ1-5; abundance: -; v_gene: TRBV12-3/TRBV12-4; CDR3aa: ASSREQGASNQPQH
j_gene: TRBJ2-1; abundance: -; v_gene: TRBV11-2; CDR3aa: ASSLGPDRSYNEQF